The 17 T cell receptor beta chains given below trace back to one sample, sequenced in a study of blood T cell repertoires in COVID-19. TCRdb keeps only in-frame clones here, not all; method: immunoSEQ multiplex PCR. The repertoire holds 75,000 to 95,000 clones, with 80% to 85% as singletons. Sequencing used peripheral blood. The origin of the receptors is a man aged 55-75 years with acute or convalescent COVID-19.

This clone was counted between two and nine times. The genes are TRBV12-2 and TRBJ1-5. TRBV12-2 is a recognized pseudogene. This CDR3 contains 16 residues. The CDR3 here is CASRSPNGFRNQPQHF. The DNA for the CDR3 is TGTGCAAGTCGTTCGCCTAACGGGTTTCGGAATCAGCCCCAGCATTTT.

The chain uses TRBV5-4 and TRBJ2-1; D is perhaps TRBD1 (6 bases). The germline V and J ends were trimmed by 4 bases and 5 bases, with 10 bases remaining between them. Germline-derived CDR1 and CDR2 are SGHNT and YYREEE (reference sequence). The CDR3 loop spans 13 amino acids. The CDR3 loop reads CASSGDTNNEQFF. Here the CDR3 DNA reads TGTGCCAGCAGCGGGGACACTAACAATGAGCAGTTCTTC.

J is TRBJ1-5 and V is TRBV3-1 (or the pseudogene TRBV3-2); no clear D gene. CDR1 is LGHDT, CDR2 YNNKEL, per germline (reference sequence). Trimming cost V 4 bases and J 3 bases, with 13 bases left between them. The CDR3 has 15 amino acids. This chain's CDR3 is CASSLTGKNNQPQHF. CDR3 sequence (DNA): TGTGCCAGCAGCCTAACGGGTAAAAACAATCAGCCCCAGCATTTT.

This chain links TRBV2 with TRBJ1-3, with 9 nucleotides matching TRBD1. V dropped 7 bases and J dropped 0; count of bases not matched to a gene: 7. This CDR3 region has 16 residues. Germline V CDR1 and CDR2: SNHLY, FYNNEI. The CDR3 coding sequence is TGTGCCAGCACTCTCGGACAGGGGCGCTCTGGAAACACCATATATTTT. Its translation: CASTLGQGRSGNTIYF.

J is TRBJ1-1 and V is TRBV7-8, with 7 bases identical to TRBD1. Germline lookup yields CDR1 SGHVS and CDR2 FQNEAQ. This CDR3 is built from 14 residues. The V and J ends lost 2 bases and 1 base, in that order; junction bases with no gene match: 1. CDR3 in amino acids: CASSLRDRNTEAFF. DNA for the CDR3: TGTGCCAGCAGCTTACGGGACAGGAACACTGAAGCTTTCTTT.

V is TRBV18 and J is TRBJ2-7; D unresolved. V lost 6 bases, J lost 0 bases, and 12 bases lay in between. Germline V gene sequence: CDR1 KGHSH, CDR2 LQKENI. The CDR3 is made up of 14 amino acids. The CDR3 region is CASSSSGSSYEQYF. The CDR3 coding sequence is TGTGCCAGCTCCTCGTCGGGTAGCTCCTACGAGCAGTACTTC.

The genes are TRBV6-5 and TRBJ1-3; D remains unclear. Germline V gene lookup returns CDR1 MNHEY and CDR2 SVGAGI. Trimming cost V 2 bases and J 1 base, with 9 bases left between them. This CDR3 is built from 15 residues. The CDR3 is CASSYGRQSGNTIYF. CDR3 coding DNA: TGTGCCAGCAGTTACGGCAGACAATCTGGAAACACCATATATTTT.

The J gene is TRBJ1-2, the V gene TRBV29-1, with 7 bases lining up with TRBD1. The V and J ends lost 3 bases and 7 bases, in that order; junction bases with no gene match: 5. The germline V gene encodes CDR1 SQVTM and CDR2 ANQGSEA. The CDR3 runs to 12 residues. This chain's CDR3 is CSVESGGLGYTF. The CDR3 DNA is TGCAGCGTTGAGTCAGGGGGGCTTGGCTACACCTTC.

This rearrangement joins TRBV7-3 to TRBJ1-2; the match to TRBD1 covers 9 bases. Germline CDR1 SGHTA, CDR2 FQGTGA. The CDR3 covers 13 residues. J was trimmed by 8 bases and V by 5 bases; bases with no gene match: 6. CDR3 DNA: TGTGCCAGCAGCCTCGGGACAGGGACCGGCTACACCTTC. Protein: CASSLGTGTGYTF.

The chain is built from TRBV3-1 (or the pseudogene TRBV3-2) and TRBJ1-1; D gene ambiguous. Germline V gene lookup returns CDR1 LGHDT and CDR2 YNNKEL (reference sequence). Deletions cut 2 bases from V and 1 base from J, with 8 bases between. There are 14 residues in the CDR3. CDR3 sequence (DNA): TGTGCCAGCAGCCAATCAACAGCGAACACTGAAGCTTTCTTT. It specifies CASSQSTANTEAFF.

The CDR3 bases are TGTGCCAGCAGCTTAGAACCGGTCCTTGGCAGGGAGGGGTACACCTTC. Residues: CASSLEPVLGREGYTF. The chain combines TRBV7-9 with TRBJ1-2, with D possibly TRBD1 on 5 matching bases. The CDR3 consists of 16 residues. The germline V gene encodes CDR1 SEHNR and CDR2 FQNEAQ (reference sequence). Deletions cut 1 base from V and 11 bases from J, with 23 bases between.

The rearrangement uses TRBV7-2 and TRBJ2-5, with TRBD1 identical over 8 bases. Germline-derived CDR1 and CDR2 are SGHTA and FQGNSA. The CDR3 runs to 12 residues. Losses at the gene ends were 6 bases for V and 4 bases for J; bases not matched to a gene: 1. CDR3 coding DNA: TGTGCCAGCAGGACAGGGGTAGAGACCCAGTACTTC. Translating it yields CASRTGVETQYF.

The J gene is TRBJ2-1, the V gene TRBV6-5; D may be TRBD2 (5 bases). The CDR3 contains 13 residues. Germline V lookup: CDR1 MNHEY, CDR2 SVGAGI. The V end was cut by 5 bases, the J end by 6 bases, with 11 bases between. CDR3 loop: CASSQWAGNEQFF. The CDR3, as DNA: TGTGCCAGCAGTCAGTGGGCGGGCAATGAGCAGTTCTTC.

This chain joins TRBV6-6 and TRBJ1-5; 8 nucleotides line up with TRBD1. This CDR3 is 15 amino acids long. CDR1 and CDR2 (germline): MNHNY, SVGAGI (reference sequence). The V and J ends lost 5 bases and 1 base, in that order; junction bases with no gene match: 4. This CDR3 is CASSPRQGSNQPQHF. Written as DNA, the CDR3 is TGTGCCAGCAGTCCTCGACAGGGGAGCAATCAGCCCCAGCATTTT.

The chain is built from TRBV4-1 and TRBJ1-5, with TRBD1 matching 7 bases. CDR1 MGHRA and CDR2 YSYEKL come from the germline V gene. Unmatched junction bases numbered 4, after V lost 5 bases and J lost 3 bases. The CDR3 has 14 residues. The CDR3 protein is CASSSGTANQPQHF. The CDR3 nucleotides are TGCGCCAGCAGCTCCGGGACAGCCAATCAGCCCCAGCATTTT.

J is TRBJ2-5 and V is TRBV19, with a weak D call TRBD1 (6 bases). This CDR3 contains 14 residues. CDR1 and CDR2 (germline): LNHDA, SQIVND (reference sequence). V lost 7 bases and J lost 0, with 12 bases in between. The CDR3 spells CASTPDSYQETQYF. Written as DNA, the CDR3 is TGTGCCAGTACCCCGGACAGTTACCAAGAGACCCAGTACTTC.

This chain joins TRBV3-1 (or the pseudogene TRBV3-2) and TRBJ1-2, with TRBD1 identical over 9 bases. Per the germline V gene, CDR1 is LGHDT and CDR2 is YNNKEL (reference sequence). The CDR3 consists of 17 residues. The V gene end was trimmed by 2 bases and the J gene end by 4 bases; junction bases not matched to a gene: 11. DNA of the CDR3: TGTGCCAGCAGCCAAAGTGCCGGGACAGGGTTTATCTATGGCTACACCTTC. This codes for CASSQSAGTGFIYGYTF.